This TCR beta chain was recovered during a study of T-cell reconstitution after alpha-beta-depleted transplantation in children. The table lists this clonotype with many counts. The authors prepared the TCRbeta library with unique molecular identifiers. TCRdb reprocessed the PCR reads with MiXCR, giving one entry per CDR3 protein. The sample includes 600,000 or so distinct CDR3 sequences, 23% of them seen just once. This CDR3 has 13 residues. V dropped 2 bases and J dropped 4 bases, with 11 bases sitting between them. Germline CDR1 is DFQATT and CDR2 is SNEGSKA (reference sequence). This receptor was obtained from a boy in the first two years of life who had a stem cell transplant for acute myeloid leukemia, so the T cells may come from the graft donor. The material sequenced was PBMCs, mostly from graft donor cells, taken 360 days after TCRalphabeta/CD19-depleted stem cell transplant. The chain carries TRBV20-1 and TRBJ2-5, with D maybe TRBD2 (6 bases). The CDR3 DNA sequence: TGCAGTGCTAGACAGGGACTTCCAGAGACCCAGTACTTC. Its protein is CSARQGLPETQYF.